The sequence of this T cell receptor beta chain was determined in a study of T cells in Graves' hyperthyroidism and ophthalmopathy. As for the study in general: Blood was drawn when the patient was first diagnosed and still untreated.

Template material for amplifying TCR beta CDR3 regions consisted of RNA transcripts. The TCR CDR3 first-round RT-PCR relied on the HTBI primer set. From the multiplex PCR reads, TCRdb called clonotypes with MiXCR, one entry per CDR3 protein. The data show more than 300,000 distinct CDR3 sequences, roughly an eighth seen once. This clonotype came up many times. Its specificity is unknown. Broader study findings: Within blood appeared most thyroid clonotypes that had expanded above 0.001.

This CDR3 has 14 amino acids. CDR1 is DFQATT and CDR2 is SNEGSKA in the germline V gene (reference sequence). Trimming took 0 bases from V and 4 from J, leaving 13 bases between them. The TCR originated in a woman between 18 and 29 years old with Graves' hyperthyroidism. This chain joins TRBV20-1 and TRBJ2-7, with D maybe TRBD2 (5 bases). The sample consisted of blood. CDR3: CSARDQERPYEQYF. For the CDR3, the DNA is TGCAGTGCTAGAGATCAGGAGCGGCCTTACGAGCAGTACTTC.